The 9 T cell receptor beta chains listed next were all sequenced from one sample in a study of Tregs in tolerant kidney transplant recipients. Here immunoSEQ multiplex PCR was the method, and the copy in TCRdb shows in-frame clones only, minus some. The sample has under 300,000 clones, 80% to 85% seen once. Material: CD4+ T cells from blood. The receptor source for this set is a human donor in good health.

The chain carries TRBV27 and TRBJ2-5; D remains unclear. The V and J ends lost 5 bases and 1 base respectively, with 14 bases between them. The V gene's germline CDR1 is MNHEY and CDR2 SMNVEV (reference sequence). The CDR3 is 15 amino acids. Written as DNA, the CDR3 is TGTGCCAGCAGTGCCCCTGAGGCAGGCCAAGAGACCCAGTACTTC. Residues: CASSAPEAGQETQYF.

The chain couples TRBV18 to TRBJ1-3; a possible D gene is TRBD1 (6 bases). This CDR3 comprises 17 residues. Looked up from germline, CDR1 is KGHSH and CDR2 is LQKENI. V was shortened by 3 bases and J by 0 bases, with 15 bases between the two germline ends. In DNA form, the CDR3 reads TGTGCCAGCTCACCCCTTCGGACAGAGTTCTCTGGAAACACCATATATTTT. Translation: CASSPLRTEFSGNTIYF.

In regard to this clone: This CDR3 is also generated by other DNA sequences in the sample. This chain uses TRBV10-3 with TRBJ2-5, with D perhaps assigned TRBD1 or TRBD2 (5 bases each). Trimming took off 2 bases at V and 5 bases at J, with 6 bases between the two ends. Germline V lookup: CDR1 ENHRY, CDR2 SYGVKD. The CDR3 spans 12 residues. CDR3 bases: TGTGCCATCAGTGAGGGGGGTGAGACCCAGTACTTC. As protein: CAISEGGETQYF.

V gene TRBV5-1 combines with J gene TRBJ2-1, with 8 bases matching TRBD2. Germline V gene lookup returns CDR1 SGHRS and CDR2 YFSETQ. CDR3 length equals 18 residues. The V segment lost 0 bases and the J segment 8 bases; nucleotides outside the gene matches: 16. CDR3 coding DNA: TGCGCCAGCAGCTTGGGACTAGCGTCTATCGTGCCAAAGGATGAGCAGTTCTTC. Amino acids: CASSLGLASIVPKDEQFF.

This chain links TRBV2 with TRBJ2-3; TRBD1 matches at 7 bases. CDR1 SNHLY and CDR2 FYNNEI come from the germline V gene. This CDR3 has 15 residues. The ends lost 5 bases at V and 2 bases at J; junction bases unmatched: 7. For the CDR3, the DNA is TGTGCCAGCAGTCGGACAGGTTTCCTCACAGATACGCAGTATTTT. Protein product: CASSRTGFLTDTQYF.

J is TRBJ1-5 and V is TRBV5-8; D ambiguous. The CDR3 has 11 amino acids. V gave up 1 base and J gave up 7 bases, with 3 bases separating them. Per germline, CDR1 SGHTS and CDR2 YDEGEE. CDR3 nucleotide sequence: TGTGCCAGCAGCTTGCGCCAGCCCCAGCATTTT. This translates into CASSLRQPQHF.

CDR3 residues: CASSQYRNQPQHF. CDR3 coding DNA: TGTGCCAGCAGCCAATACAGAAATCAGCCCCAGCATTTT. This sequence joins TRBV11-2 and TRBJ1-5, with D uncertain. This CDR3 is built from 13 residues. Germline V gene sequence: CDR1 SGHAT, CDR2 FQNNGV. Trimming left V 5 bases short and J 4 bases short, with 9 bases between.

The sample holds one count of this clone. The rearrangement uses TRBV18 and TRBJ2-3; D gene uncertain. Per the germline V gene, CDR1 is KGHSH and CDR2 is LQKENI. The CDR3 length is 16 residues. V dropped 3 bases and J dropped 0 bases, with 13 bases sitting between them. The DNA for the CDR3 is TGTGCCAGCTCACCTAAACAGTTCCCCAGCACAGATACGCAGTATTTT. This codes for CASSPKQFPSTDTQYF.

V is TRBV5-1 and J is TRBJ2-3, with D possibly being TRBD1 (5 bases). The CDR3 is made up of 14 amino acids. Germline CDR1 is SGHRS and CDR2 is YFSETQ. V was cut by 4 bases and J by 3 bases, with 12 bases left in between. CDR3 sequence reads: CASSPTAGTDTQYF. Written as DNA, the CDR3 is TGCGCCAGCAGCCCCACCGCAGGGACAGATACGCAGTATTTT. The full variable domain, in which reference TRBV5-1 and TRBJ2-3 provide the parts outside the CDR3, is KAGVTQTPRYLIKTRGQQVTLSCSPISGHRSVSWYQQTPGQGLQFLFEYFSETQRNKGNFPGRFSGRQFSNSRSEMNVSTLELGDSALYLCASSPTAGTDTQYFGPGTRLTVL.